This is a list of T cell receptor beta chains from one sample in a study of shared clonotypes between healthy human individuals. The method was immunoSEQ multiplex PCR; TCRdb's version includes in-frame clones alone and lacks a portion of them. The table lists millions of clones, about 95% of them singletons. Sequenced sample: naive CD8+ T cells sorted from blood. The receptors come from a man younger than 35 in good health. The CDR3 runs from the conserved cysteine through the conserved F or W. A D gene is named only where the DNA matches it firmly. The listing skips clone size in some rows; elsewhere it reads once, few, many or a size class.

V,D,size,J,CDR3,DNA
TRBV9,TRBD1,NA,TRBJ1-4,CASSTRTGTGSEKLFF,TGTGCCAGCAGCACACGAACCGGGACAGGGAGTGAAAAACTGTTTTTT
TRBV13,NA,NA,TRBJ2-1,CASSNRDLRDEQFF,TGTGCCAGCAGCAATCGGGACCTGCGGGATGAGCAGTTCTTC
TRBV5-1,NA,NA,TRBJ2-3,CASSLWGGDGDTQYF,TGCGCCAGCAGCTTGTGGGGGGGCGATGGAGATACGCAGTATTTT
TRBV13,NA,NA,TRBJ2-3,CASSLEGGSTDTQYF,TGTGCCAGCAGCTTAGAGGGGGGTAGCACAGATACGCAGTATTTT
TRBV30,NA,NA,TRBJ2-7,CAWSVGQGAYEQYF,TGTGCCTGGAGTGTCGGGCAGGGAGCGTACGAGCAGTACTTC
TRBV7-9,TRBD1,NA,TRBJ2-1,CASSLSSGGFNEQFF,TGTGCCAGCAGCTTAAGTTCAGGGGGCTTCAATGAGCAGTTCTTC
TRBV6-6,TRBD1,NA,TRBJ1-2,CASRRDSTNYGYTF,TGTGCCAGCAGGAGGGACAGCACCAACTATGGCTACACCTTC
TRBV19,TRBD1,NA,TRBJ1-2,CASSMVGTGIYYGYTF,TGTGCCAGTAGTATGGTTGGGACAGGGATTTACTATGGCTACACCTTC
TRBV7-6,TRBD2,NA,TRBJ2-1,CASSFGLAGYNEQFF,TGTGCCAGCAGCTTCGGGCTAGCGGGTTACAATGAGCAGTTCTTC
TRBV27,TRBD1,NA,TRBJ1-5,CASRGQGSNQPQHF,TGTGCCAGCAGGGGACAGGGGAGCAATCAGCCCCAGCATTTT
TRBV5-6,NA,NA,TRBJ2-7,CASSPTDGDEQYF,TGTGCCAGCAGCCCCACCGACGGGGACGAGCAGTACTTC
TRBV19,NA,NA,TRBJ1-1,CASSIDLRTEDEAFF,TGTGCCAGTAGTATAGATCTCCGGACAGAAGATGAAGCTTTCTTT
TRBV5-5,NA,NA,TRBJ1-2,CAAGGADGYGYTF,TGCGCCGCGGGAGGGGCCGACGGCTATGGCTACACCTTC
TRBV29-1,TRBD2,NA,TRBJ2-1,CSVESAGGRDNEQFF,TGCAGCGTTGAATCGGCGGGAGGGAGGGACAATGAGCAGTTCTTC
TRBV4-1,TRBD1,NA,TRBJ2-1,CASSQGQGASNEQFF,TGCGCCAGCAGCCAAGGGCAGGGGGCCTCCAATGAGCAGTTCTTC
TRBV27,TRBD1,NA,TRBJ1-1,CASSLFPRDSYTEAFF,TGTGCCAGCAGTTTATTTCCGCGGGACAGTTACACTGAAGCTTTCTTT
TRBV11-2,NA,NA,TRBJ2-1,CASSGAPGVQFF,TGTGCCAGCAGCGGGGCCCCCGGGGTGCAGTTCTTC
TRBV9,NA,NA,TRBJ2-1,CASSLTDSAAEQFF,TGTGCCAGCAGCCTAACGGACTCAGCCGCTGAGCAGTTCTTC
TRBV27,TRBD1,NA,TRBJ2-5,CASSLLGQGEETQYF,TGTGCCAGCAGTTTGTTAGGACAGGGAGAGGAGACCCAGTACTTC
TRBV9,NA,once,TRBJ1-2,CASVGGTNYGYTF,TGTGCCAGCGTGGGCGGAACTAACTATGGCTACACCTTC
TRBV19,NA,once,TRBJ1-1,CASSIGGMNTEAFF,TGTGCCAGTAGTATAGGGGGAATGAACACTGAAGCTTTCTTT
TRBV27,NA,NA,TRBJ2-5,CASSSWVRGAETQYF,TGTGCCAGCAGTTCTTGGGTACGGGGGGCAGAGACCCAGTACTTC
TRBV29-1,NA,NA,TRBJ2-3,CSVTLYGENTDTQYF,TGCAGCGTGACCCTTTATGGGGAGAACACAGATACGCAGTATTTT
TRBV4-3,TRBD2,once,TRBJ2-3,CASSRLTAGDADTQYF,TGCGCCAGCAGCCGGCTCACAGCGGGAGACGCAGATACGCAGTATTTT
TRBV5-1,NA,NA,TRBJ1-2,CASSLAEDFNYGYTF,TGCGCCAGCAGCTTGGCGGAGGATTTTAACTATGGCTACACCTTC
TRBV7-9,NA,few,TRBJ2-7,CASSLPGGLDEQYF,TGTGCCAGCAGCTTGCCCGGGGGCCTGGACGAGCAGTACTTC
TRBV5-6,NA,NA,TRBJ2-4,CASSLGSIQYF,TGTGCCAGCAGCCTTGGGAGCATTCAGTACTTC
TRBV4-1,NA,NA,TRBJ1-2,CASSQTTGGYTF,TGCGCCAGCAGCCAGACGACGGGTGGCTACACCTTC
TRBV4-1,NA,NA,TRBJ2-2,CASSQTPGELFF,TGCGCCAGCAGCCAGACCCCCGGGGAGCTGTTTTTT
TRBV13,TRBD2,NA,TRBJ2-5,CASSFASGGVQETQYF,TGTGCCAGCAGCTTTGCTAGCGGGGGAGTCCAAGAGACCCAGTACTTC
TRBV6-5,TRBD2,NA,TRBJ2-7,CASRPLAGGTYEQYF,TGTGCCAGCAGGCCACTAGCGGGGGGAACCTACGAGCAGTACTTC
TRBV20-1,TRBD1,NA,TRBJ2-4,CSAREDRDVQF,TGCAGTGCTAGAGAGGACAGGGATGTGCAATTC
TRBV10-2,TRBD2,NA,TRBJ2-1,CASSEYGTSGYNEQFF,TGCGCCAGCAGTGAGTACGGGACTAGCGGATACAATGAGCAGTTCTTC